This T cell receptor (beta chain) is from a study of CD8 T cells in ankylosing spondylitis. Whole-study findings and limits: CD8+ by phenotype, disease-linked clones were relatively rare in peripheral blood. Fewer than 10 highly homologous variants formed a TCR beta motif that appeared characteristic of ankylosing spondylitis blood.

As to this clonotype: The antigen is unknown.

CDR3 length equals 14 residues. After removal of 5 bases from V and 3 bases from J, the junction contained 4 bases not matched to a gene. Per the germline V gene, CDR1 is LGHNT and CDR2 is FRNRAP. The authors made TCR beta libraries by quantitative 5'-RACE with molecular barcodes. TCRdb ran MiXCR on the 5' RACE reads and lists one entry per CDR3 protein. The repertoire includes 200,000 to 250,000 distinct CDR3 sequences, about 7% of them detected once, and approximately 15% sits in the top ten. Sequencing input: blood, either unsorted or a sorted T cell fraction (not recorded which). The gene calls are TRBV12-5 and TRBJ2-3, with 8 nucleotides matching TRBD1. This clonotype originated in a male donor with ankylosing spondylitis. CDR3 residues: CASGPGQGTDTQYF. CDR3 in DNA: TGTGCTAGTGGTCCCGGACAGGGAACAGATACGCAGTATTTT.